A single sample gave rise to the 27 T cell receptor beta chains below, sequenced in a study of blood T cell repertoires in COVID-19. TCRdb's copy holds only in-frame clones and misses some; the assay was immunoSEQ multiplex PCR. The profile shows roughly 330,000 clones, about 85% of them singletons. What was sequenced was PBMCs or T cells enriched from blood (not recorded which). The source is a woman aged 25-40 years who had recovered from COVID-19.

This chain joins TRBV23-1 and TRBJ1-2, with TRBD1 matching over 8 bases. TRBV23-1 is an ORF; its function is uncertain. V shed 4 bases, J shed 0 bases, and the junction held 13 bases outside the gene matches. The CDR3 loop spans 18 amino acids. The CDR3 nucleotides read TGCGCCAGCAGTCTCACCCCGGGACAGGTGGAAGCTAACTATGGCTACACCTTC. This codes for CASSLTPGQVEANYGYTF.

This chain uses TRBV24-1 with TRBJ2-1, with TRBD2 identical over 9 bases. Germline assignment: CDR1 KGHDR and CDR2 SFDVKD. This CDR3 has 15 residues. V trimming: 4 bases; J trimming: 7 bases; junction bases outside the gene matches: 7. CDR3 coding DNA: TGTGCCACCAGTGACCGGGGACTAGCCCCGAATGAGCAGTTCTTC. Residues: CATSDRGLAPNEQFF.

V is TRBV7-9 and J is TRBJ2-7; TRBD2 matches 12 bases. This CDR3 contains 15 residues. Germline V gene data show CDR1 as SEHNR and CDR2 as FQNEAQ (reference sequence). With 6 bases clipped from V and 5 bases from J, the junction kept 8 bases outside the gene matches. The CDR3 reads CASRSGLAGLNEQYF. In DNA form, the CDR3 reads TGTGCCAGCAGATCCGGACTAGCGGGGCTCAACGAGCAGTACTTC. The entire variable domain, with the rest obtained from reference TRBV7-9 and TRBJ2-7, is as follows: DTGVSQNPRHKITKRGQNVTFRCDPISEHNRLYWYRQTLGQGPEFLTYFQNEAQLEKSRLLSDRFSAERPKGSFSTLEIQRTEQGDSAMYLCASRSGLAGLNEQYFGPGTRLTVT.

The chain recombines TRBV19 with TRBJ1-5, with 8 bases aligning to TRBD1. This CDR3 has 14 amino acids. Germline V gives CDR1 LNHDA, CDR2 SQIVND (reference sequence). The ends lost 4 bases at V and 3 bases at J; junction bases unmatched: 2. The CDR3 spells CASSTGQVNQPQHF. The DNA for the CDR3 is TGTGCCAGTAGTACGGGACAGGTCAATCAGCCCCAGCATTTT.

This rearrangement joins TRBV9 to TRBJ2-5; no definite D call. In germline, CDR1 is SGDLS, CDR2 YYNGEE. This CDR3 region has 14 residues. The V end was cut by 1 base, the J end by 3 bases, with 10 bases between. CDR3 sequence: CASSVFGLEETQYF. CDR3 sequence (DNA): TGTGCCAGCAGCGTATTTGGGCTTGAAGAGACCCAGTACTTC. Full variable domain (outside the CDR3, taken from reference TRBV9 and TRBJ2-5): DSGVTQTPKHLITATGQRVTLRCSPRSGDLSVYWYQQSLDQGLQFLIQYYNGEERAKGNILERFSAQQFPDLHSELNLSSLELGDSALYFCASSVFGLEETQYFGPGTRLLVL.

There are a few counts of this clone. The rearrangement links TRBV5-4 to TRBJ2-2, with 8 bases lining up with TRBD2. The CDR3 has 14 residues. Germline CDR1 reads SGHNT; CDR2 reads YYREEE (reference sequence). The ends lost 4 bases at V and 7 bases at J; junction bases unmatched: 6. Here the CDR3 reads CASSPGGPSGELFF. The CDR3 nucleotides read TGTGCCAGCAGCCCGGGGGGGCCGAGCGGGGAGCTGTTTTTT. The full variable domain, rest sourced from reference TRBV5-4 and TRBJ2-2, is ETGVTQSPTHLIKTRGQQVTLRCSSQSGHNTVSWYQQALGQGPQFIFQYYREEENGRGNFPPRFSGLQFPNYSSELNVNALELDDSALYLCASSPGGPSGELFFGEGSRLTVL.

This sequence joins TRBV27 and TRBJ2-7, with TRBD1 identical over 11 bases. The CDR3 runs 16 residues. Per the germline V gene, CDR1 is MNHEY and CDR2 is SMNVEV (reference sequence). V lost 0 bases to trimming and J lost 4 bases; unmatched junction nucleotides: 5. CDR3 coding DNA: TGTGCCAGCAGTTTATCTCCCAGGGACAGGGGGTACGAGCAGTACTTC. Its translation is CASSLSPRDRGYEQYF.

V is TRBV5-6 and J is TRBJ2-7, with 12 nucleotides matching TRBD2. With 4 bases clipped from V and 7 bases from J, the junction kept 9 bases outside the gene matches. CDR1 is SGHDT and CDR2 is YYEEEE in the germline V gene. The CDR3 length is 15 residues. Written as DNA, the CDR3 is TGTGCCAGCAGCCGGGCTAGCGGGGGGGCCTGGGAGCAGTACTTC. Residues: CASSRASGGAWEQYF.

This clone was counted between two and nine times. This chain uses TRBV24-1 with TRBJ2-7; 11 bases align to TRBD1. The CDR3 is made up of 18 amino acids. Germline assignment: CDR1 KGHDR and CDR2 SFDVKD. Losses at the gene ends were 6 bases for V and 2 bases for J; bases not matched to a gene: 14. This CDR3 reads CATSSSPRPGQGAYEQYF. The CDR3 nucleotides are TGTGCCACCAGTTCCTCCCCCCGGCCGGGACAGGGGGCCTACGAGCAGTACTTC.

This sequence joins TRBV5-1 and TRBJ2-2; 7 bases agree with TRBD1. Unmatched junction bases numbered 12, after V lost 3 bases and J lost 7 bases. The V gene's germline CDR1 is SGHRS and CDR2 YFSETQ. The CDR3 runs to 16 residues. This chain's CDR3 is CASSSQPTGLSGELFF. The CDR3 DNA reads TGCGCCAGCAGCTCCCAACCGACAGGGTTGAGCGGGGAGCTGTTTTTT.

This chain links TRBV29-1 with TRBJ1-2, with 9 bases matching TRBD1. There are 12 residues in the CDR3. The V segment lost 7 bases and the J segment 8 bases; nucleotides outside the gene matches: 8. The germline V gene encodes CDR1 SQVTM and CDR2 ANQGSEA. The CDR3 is CSGRDRVYGYTF. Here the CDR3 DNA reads TGCAGCGGGAGGGACAGGGTTTACGGCTACACCTTC.

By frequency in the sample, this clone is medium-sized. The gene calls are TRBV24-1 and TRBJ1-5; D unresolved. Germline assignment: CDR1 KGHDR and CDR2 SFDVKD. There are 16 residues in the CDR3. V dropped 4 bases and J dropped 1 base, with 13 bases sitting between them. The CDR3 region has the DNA TGTGCCACCAGTGACAGGACCGGAGGGAGCAATCAGCCCCAGCATTTT. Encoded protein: CATSDRTGGSNQPQHF.

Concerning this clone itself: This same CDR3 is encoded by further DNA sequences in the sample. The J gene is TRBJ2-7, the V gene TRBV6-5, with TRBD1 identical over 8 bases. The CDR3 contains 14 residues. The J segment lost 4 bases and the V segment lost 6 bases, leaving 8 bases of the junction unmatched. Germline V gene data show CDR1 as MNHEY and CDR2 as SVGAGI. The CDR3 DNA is TGTGCCAGCAGCTACGGACAGGGAGGTTACGAGCAGTACTTC. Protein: CASSYGQGGYEQYF.

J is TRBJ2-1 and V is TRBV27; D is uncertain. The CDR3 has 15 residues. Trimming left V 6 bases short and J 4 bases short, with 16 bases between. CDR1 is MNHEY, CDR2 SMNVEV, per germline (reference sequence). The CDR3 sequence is CASRITRSAYNEQFF. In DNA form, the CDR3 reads TGTGCCAGCAGAATCACCCGGTCCGCTTACAATGAGCAGTTCTTC.

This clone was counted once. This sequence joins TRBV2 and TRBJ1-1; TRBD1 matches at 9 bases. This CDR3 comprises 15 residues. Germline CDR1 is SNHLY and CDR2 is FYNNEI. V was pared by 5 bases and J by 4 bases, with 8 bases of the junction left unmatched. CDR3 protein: CASSPGTGPGTEAFF. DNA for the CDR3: TGTGCCAGCAGTCCCGGGACAGGGCCCGGCACTGAAGCTTTCTTT.

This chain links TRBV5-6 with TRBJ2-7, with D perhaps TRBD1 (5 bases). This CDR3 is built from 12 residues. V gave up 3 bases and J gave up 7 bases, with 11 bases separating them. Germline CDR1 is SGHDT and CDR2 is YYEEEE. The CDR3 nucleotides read TGTGCCAGCAGCTGGGGCGACGGGGAGCAGTACTTC. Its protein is CASSWGDGEQYF.

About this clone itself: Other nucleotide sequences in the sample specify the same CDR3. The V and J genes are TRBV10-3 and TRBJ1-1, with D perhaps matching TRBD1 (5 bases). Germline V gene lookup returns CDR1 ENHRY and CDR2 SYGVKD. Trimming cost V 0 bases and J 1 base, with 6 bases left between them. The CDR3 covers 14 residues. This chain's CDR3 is CAISESGGNTEAFF. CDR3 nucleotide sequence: TGTGCCATCAGTGAGTCGGGGGGGAACACTGAAGCTTTCTTT.

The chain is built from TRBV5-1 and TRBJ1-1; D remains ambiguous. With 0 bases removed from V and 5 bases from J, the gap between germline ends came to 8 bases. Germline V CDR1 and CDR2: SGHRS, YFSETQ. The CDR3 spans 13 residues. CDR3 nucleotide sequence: TGCGCCAGCAGCTTGGTGGCAGAAACTGAAGCTTTCTTT. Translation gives CASSLVAETEAFF.

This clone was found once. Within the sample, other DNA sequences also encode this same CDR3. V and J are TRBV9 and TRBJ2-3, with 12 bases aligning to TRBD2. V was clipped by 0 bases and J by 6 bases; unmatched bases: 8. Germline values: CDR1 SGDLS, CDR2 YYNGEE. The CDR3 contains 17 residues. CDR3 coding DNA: TGTGCCAGCAGCGTAGATCCTAGCGGGGGGGCGGTTGATACGCAGTATTTT. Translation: CASSVDPSGGAVDTQYF.

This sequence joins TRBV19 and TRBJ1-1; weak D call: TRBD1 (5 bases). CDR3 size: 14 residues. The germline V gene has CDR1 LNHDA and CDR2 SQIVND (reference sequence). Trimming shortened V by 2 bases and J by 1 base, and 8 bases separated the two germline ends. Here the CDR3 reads CASSIQTGNTEAFF. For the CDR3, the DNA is TGTGCCAGTAGTATACAAACAGGGAACACTGAAGCTTTCTTT.

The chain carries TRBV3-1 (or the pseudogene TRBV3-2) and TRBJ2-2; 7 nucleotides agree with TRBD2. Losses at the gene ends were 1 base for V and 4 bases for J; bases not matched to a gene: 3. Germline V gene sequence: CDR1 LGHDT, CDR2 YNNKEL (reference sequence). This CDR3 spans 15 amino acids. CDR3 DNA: TGTGCCAGCAGCCAAGTGGGCGGGGGCACCGGGGAGCTGTTTTTT. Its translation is CASSQVGGGTGELFF.

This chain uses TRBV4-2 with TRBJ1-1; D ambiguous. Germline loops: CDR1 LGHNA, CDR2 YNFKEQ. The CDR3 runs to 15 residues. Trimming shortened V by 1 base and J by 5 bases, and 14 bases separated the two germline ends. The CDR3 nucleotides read TGTGCCAGCAGCCAAGGACCCGGGGTAGGGACTGAAGCTTTCTTT. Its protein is CASSQGPGVGTEAFF.

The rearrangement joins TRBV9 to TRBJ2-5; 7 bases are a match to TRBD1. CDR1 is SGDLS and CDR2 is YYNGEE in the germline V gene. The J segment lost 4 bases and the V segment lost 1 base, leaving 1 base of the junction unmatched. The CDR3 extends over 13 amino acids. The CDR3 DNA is TGTGCCAGCAGCGTACGACAGGGAGAGACCCAGTACTTC. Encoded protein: CASSVRQGETQYF.

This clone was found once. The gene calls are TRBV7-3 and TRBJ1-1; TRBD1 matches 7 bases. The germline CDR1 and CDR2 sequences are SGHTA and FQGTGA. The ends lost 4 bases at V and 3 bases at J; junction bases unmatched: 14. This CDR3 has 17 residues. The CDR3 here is CASSSKLRGQGDTEAFF. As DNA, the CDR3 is TGTGCCAGCAGCTCCAAGCTCCGGGGGCAGGGGGACACTGAAGCTTTCTTT.

In DNA form, the CDR3 reads TGTGCCAGCTCACCTGGGCAGTCGAGCTCTGGAAACACCATATATTTT. It is translated as CASSPGQSSSGNTIYF. This rearrangement joins TRBV18 to TRBJ1-3; no definite D call. V was cut by 3 bases and J by 0 bases, with 12 bases left in between. The CDR3 spans 16 residues. From germline, CDR1 is KGHSH and CDR2 LQKENI.

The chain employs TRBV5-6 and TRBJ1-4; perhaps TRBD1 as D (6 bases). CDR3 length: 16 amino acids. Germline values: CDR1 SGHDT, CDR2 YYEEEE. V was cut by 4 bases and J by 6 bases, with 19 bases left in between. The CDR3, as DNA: TGTGCCAGCAGCCTATACGGGGACAATTGGGATGAAAAACTGTTTTTT. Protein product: CASSLYGDNWDEKLFF.

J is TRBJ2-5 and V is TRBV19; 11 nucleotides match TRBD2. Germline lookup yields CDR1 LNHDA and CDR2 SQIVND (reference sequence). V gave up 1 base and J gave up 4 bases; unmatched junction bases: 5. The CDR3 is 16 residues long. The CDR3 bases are TGTGCCAGTAGTATAGGGGGGACTAGCGGCCGAGAGACCCAGTACTTC. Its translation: CASSIGGTSGRETQYF.